This TCR beta chain stems from a study of CD8 T cells in Susac syndrome. The ends lost 5 bases at V and 8 bases at J; junction bases unmatched: 11. The germline V gene has CDR1 SEHNR and CDR2 FQNEAQ (reference sequence). The CDR3 is 15 residues long. Sequencing targeted TCR beta in blood CD8+ and CD4+ T cells. RNA totalling roughly 0.45 to 1 ug underwent reverse transcription with random hexamers. Each CDR3 protein gets one entry after TCRdb re-called the immunoSEQ multiplex PCR reads with MiXCR. The sample shows 200,000 to 250,000 distinct CDR3 sequences, 95% of them seen only once. Sequenced sample: CD4+ T cells from PBMCs. The rearrangement joins TRBV7-9 to TRBJ2-1; 8 bases are shared with TRBD1. The sequence derives from a human donor with multiple sclerosis. CDR3 sequence reads: CASSPAGGYLDEQFF. The CDR3 bases are TGTGCCAGCAGCCCTGCAGGGGGCTATCTCGATGAGCAGTTCTTC.